Listed here are 20 T cell receptor beta chains from one sample, sequenced in a study of cytomegalovirus exposure and HLA in healthy donors. Both 60 Vbeta primers and 13 Jbeta primers went into the PCR. Assay: immunoSEQ multiplex PCR; the TCRdb copy retains only in-frame clones and omits some. Here the sample table reports about 130,000 clones. Sequenced sample: PBMCs. The origin of the receptors is a woman aged 55-69 years in good health and CMV-seronegative.

The gene calls are TRBV4-2 and TRBJ2-1, with TRBD1 identical over 7 bases. The V and J ends lost 1 base and 6 bases, in that order; junction bases with no gene match: 6. CDR1 is LGHNA and CDR2 is YNFKEQ in the germline V gene. The CDR3 has 15 amino acids. CDR3 sequence (DNA): TGTGCCAGCAGCCAAGTCGGATCAGGGGGCAATGAGCAGTTCTTC. Translation gives CASSQVGSGGNEQFF.

This chain uses TRBV28 with TRBJ2-7; 13 nucleotides align to TRBD2. Germline CDR1 and CDR2: MDHEN and SYDVKM. The CDR3 is 14 residues long. With 8 bases clipped from V and 0 bases from J, the junction kept 1 base outside the gene matches. The CDR3 reads CASRTSGSSYEQYF. DNA of the CDR3: TGTGCCAGCCGGACTAGCGGGAGCTCCTACGAGCAGTACTTC.

V is TRBV5-8 and J is TRBJ2-7, with TRBD1 matching over 9 bases. V lost 6 bases, J lost 3 bases, and 22 bases stayed unmatched. Germline lookup yields CDR1 SGHTS and CDR2 YDEGEE. CDR3 length: 19 amino acids. The CDR3 nucleotides read TGTGCCAGCACTAAAACTCCCTCCGGACAGGGGAGCGCAGTCTACGAGCAGTACTTC. Translating gives CASTKTPSGQGSAVYEQYF. The full variable domain, in which reference TRBV5-8 and TRBJ2-7 provide the parts outside the CDR3, is EAGVTQSPTHLIKTRGQQATLRCSPISGHTSVYWYQQALGLGLQFLLWYDEGEERNRGNFPPRFSGRQFPNYSSELNVNALELEDSALYLCASTKTPSGQGSAVYEQYFGPGTRLTVT.

CDR3 in amino acids: CASRVVPGTSGLSSYNEQFF. The CDR3 DNA reads TGCGCCAGCAGGGTGGTGCCCGGGACTAGCGGTCTTAGCTCCTACAATGAGCAGTTCTTC. The chain is built from TRBV5-1 and TRBJ2-1; 11 positions agree with TRBD2. The germline CDR1 and CDR2 sequences are SGHRS and YFSETQ. This CDR3 contains 20 residues. The V segment lost 5 bases and the J segment 0 bases; nucleotides outside the gene matches: 16.

V usage is TRBV7-9 and J usage is TRBJ1-1; 8 bases match TRBD1. The CDR3 runs to 14 residues. CDR1 and CDR2 (germline): SEHNR, FQNEAQ (reference sequence). Trimming at V came to 1 base and at J to 4 bases, leaving 2 bases not matched to a gene. The CDR3 sequence: CASSLETGVTEAFF. The CDR3, as DNA: TGTGCCAGCAGCTTAGAGACAGGGGTCACTGAAGCTTTCTTT.

The V call is TRBV7-6, the J call TRBJ2-1; D possibly corresponds to TRBD2 (5 bases). Trimming shortened V by 2 bases and J by 7 bases, and 15 bases separated the two germline ends. CDR1 and CDR2 (germline): SGHVS, FNYEAQ. The CDR3 extends over 15 amino acids. The CDR3 bases are TGTGCCAGCAGCTTAAGAGGGCGCGTTGGTAATGAGCAGTTCTTC. Translated, it gives CASSLRGRVGNEQFF. Full variable domain (rest looked up from reference TRBV7-6 and TRBJ2-1): GAGVSQSPRYKVTKRGQDVALRCDPISGHVSLYWYRQALGQGPEFLTYFNYEAQQDKSGLPNDRFSAERPEGSISTLTIQRTEQRDSAMYRCASSLRGRVGNEQFFGPGTRLTVL.

The genes are TRBV7-9 and TRBJ1-1, with a possible D match to TRBD1 (5 bases). The V end lost 4 bases, the J end lost 0 bases, and 24 bases lay between the germline ends. CDR1 is SEHNR and CDR2 is FQNEAQ in the germline V gene (reference sequence). This CDR3 is built from 19 residues. CDR3 sequence reads: CASSSANTPGWAVNTEAFF. The CDR3 DNA sequence: TGTGCCAGCAGCTCGGCCAATACGCCAGGGTGGGCGGTGAACACTGAAGCTTTCTTT.

This chain joins TRBV7-9 and TRBJ1-2, with a weak D call TRBD1 (6 bases). The CDR3 consists of 13 residues. With 3 bases removed from V and 6 bases from J, the gap between germline ends came to 11 bases. Germline V CDR1 and CDR2: SEHNR, FQNEAQ (reference sequence). The CDR3 spells CASSLAGAHGYTF. The CDR3 DNA reads as TGTGCCAGCAGCTTGGCAGGGGCCCATGGCTACACCTTC.

The chain employs TRBV27 and TRBJ2-1, with D possibly matching TRBD2 (6 bases). This CDR3 region has 14 residues. The ends were cut back, 7 bases at V and 4 bases at J, with 14 bases in the middle. The germline V gene has CDR1 MNHEY and CDR2 SMNVEV (reference sequence). CDR3 nucleotides: TGTGCCAGCACTCGGGAGTCTTCATACAATGAGCAGTTCTTC. Translation: CASTRESSYNEQFF.

J is TRBJ2-2 and V is TRBV10-3; TRBD1 aligns across 8 bases. V lost 3 bases and J lost 7; bases outside the gene matches: 4. Germline loops: CDR1 ENHRY, CDR2 SYGVKD. The CDR3 totals 14 residues. The CDR3 region is CAISEAGGGGELFF. The DNA of the CDR3 is TGTGCCATCAGTGAAGCAGGGGGCGGCGGGGAGCTGTTTTTT.

The V gene is TRBV28, the J gene TRBJ2-1; TRBD2 matches 10 bases. Germline values: CDR1 MDHEN, CDR2 SYDVKM. The CDR3 has 14 residues. J was trimmed by 9 bases and V by 1 base; bases with no gene match: 3. The DNA for the CDR3 is TGTGCCAGCAGTTTATTAGCGGGAGGAATTGAGCAGTTCTTC. The encoded protein is CASSLLAGGIEQFF.

The V gene is TRBV7-8, the J gene TRBJ1-5; D may be TRBD1 (5 bases). Trimming removed 7 bases from V and 0 bases from J, with 16 bases in between. The CDR3 runs to 16 residues. Germline CDR1 reads SGHVS; CDR2 reads FQNEAQ. The CDR3 nucleotides read TGTGCCAGCACTCTGGAAGGGGTTGATAGCAATCAGCCCCAGCATTTT. Amino acid sequence: CASTLEGVDSNQPQHF.

V and J are TRBV11-2 and TRBJ2-7; 7 positions agree with TRBD1. The CDR3 totals 14 residues. Germline lookup yields CDR1 SGHAT and CDR2 FQNNGV. V lost 1 base to trimming and J lost 2 bases; unmatched junction nucleotides: 2. The CDR3 region has the DNA TGTGCCAGCAGCTTAGGACAGGGCCCCTACGAGCAGTACTTC. Residues: CASSLGQGPYEQYF.

The V and J genes are TRBV28 and TRBJ2-7, with D possibly being TRBD2 (5 bases). Germline lookup yields CDR1 MDHEN and CDR2 SYDVKM. CDR3 length equals 10 residues. The CDR3 here is CATGSYEQYF. CDR3 DNA sequence: TGTGCTACGGGGTCCTACGAGCAGTACTTC.

The chain uses TRBV5-4 and TRBJ2-6; tentatively, D is TRBD2 (5 bases). V dropped 5 bases and J dropped 2 bases, with 11 bases sitting between them. CDR1 SGHNT and CDR2 YYREEE come from the germline V gene (reference sequence). CDR3 size: 15 residues. Here the CDR3 DNA reads TGTGCCAGCAGTTCCGGGGTAGCTGGGGCCAACGTCCTGACTTTC. Translation gives CASSSGVAGANVLTF.

The chain is built from TRBV29-1 and TRBJ2-7; D possibly corresponds to TRBD2 (6 bases). The germline gives CDR1 SQVTM, CDR2 ANQGSEA. Between the trimmed V and J ends, which lost 7 bases and 3 bases, there was a span of 13 bases. The CDR3 runs to 12 residues. CDR3 coding DNA: TGCAGCGCGCGGAGGGATGACTACGAGCAGTACTTC. Residues: CSARRDDYEQYF.

The chain joins TRBV7-3 to TRBJ1-2, with TRBD1 as a possible D gene (5 bases). V lost 5 bases and J lost 4, with 11 bases in between. The CDR3 loop spans 13 amino acids. Per germline, CDR1 SGHTA and CDR2 FQGTGA. The CDR3: CASSLGGSYGYTF. The DNA for the CDR3 is TGTGCCAGCAGCCTCGGGGGATCCTATGGCTACACCTTC.

Concerning this clone itself: The same CDR3 arises from other DNA sequences in this sample as well. This chain links TRBV19 with TRBJ2-7; TRBD1 matches 8 bases. The CDR3 is made up of 14 amino acids. V trimming: 6 bases; J trimming: 3 bases; junction bases outside the gene matches: 7. Germline V gene lookup returns CDR1 LNHDA and CDR2 SQIVND (reference sequence). CDR3 protein: CASSPGQGIYEQYF. CDR3 DNA sequence: TGTGCCAGTAGCCCAGGACAGGGAATCTACGAGCAGTACTTC.

This sequence joins TRBV5-1 and TRBJ1-4; maybe TRBD1 (5 bases). V lost 4 bases and J 6 bases, leaving 16 bases between the germline ends. This CDR3 contains 15 residues. Germline CDR1 and CDR2: SGHRS and YFSETQ. As DNA, the CDR3 is TGCGCCAGCAGCCCCGCGCAGGGATTGTATGAAAAACTGTTTTTT. Translated, it gives CASSPAQGLYEKLFF. The entire variable domain, with the rest obtained from reference TRBV5-1 and TRBJ1-4, is as follows: KAGVTQTPRYLIKTRGQQVTLSCSPISGHRSVSWYQQTPGQGLQFLFEYFSETQRNKGNFPGRFSGRQFSNSRSEMNVSTLELGDSALYLCASSPAQGLYEKLFFGSGTQLSVL.

The chain employs TRBV5-1 and TRBJ2-1; 10 bases are a match to TRBD1. Germline lookup yields CDR1 SGHRS and CDR2 YFSETQ. This CDR3 comprises 15 residues. Trimming removed 4 bases from V and 4 bases from J; junction bases left unmatched: 5. CDR3: CASSPGDRGYNEQFF. CDR3 sequence (DNA): TGCGCCAGCAGCCCGGGGGACAGGGGTTACAATGAGCAGTTCTTC. Complete variable domain (other parts from reference TRBV5-1 and TRBJ2-1): KAGVTQTPRYLIKTRGQQVTLSCSPISGHRSVSWYQQTPGQGLQFLFEYFSETQRNKGNFPGRFSGRQFSNSRSEMNVSTLELGDSALYLCASSPGDRGYNEQFFGPGTRLTVL.